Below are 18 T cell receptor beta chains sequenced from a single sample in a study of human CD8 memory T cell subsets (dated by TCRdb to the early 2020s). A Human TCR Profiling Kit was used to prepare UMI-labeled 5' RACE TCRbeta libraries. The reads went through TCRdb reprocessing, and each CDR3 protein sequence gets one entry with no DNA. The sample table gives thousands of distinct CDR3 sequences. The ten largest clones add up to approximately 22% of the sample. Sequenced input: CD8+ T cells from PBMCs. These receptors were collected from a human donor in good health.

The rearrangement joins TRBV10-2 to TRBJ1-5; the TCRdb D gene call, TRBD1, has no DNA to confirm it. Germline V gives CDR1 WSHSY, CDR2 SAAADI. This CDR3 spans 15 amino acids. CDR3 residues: CASSRATYGNQPQHF.

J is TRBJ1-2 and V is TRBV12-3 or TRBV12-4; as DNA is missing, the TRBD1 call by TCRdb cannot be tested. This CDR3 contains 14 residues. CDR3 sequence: CASSTVTGEYGYTF.

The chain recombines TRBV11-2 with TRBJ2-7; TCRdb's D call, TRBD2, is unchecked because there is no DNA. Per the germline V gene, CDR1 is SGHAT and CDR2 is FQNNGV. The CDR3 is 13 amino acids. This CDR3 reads CASSSDYDYEQYF.

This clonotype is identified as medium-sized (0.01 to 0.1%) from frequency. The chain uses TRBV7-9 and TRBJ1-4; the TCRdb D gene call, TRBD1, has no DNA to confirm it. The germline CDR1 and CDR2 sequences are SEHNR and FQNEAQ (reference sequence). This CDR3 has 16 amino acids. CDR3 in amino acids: CASSSGGVPANEKLFF. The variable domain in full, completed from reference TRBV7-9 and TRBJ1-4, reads DTGVSQNPRHKITKRGQNVTFRCDPISEHNRLYWYRQTLGQGPEFLTYFQNEAQLEKSRLLSDRFSAERPKGSFSTLEIQRTEQGDSAMYLCASSSGGVPANEKLFFGSGTQLSVL.

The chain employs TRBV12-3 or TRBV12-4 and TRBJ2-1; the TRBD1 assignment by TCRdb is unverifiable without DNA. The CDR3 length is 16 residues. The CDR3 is CASSSSGGMFYNEQFF.

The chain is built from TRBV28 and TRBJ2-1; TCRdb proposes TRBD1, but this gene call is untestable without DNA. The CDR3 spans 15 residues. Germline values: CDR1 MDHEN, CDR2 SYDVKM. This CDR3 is CASSSTDRVHDEQFF.

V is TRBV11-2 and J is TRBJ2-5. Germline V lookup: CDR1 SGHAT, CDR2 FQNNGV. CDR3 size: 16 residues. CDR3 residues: CASSLGRTRFQETQYF.

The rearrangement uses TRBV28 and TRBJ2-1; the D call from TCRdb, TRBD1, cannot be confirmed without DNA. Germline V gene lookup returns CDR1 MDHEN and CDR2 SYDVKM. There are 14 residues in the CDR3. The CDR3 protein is CASSFQGAFNEQFF.

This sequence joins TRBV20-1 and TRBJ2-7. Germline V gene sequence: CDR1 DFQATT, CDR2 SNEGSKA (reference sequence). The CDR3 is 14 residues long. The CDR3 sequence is CSARRVLSSYEQYF.

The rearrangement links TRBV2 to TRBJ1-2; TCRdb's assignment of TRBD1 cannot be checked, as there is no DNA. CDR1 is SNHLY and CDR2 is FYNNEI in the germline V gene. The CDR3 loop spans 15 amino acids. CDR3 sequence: CASSEWTGRNYGYTF.

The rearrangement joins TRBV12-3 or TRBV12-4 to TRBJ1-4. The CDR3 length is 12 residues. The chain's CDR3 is CASSPTSEKLFF.

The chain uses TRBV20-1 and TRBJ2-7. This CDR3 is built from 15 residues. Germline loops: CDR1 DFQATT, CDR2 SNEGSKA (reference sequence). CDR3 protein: CSARDLAGDSYEQYF.

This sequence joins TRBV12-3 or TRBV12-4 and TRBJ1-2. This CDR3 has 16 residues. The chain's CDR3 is CASSLAKRGGGYGYTF.

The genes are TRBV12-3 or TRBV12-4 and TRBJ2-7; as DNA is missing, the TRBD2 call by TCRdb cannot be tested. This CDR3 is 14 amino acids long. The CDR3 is CASSLVGLFYEQYF.

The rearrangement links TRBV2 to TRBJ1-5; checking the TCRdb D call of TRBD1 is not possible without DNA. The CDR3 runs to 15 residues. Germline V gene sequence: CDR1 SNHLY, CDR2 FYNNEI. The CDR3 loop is CASSEAGTGNQPQHF.

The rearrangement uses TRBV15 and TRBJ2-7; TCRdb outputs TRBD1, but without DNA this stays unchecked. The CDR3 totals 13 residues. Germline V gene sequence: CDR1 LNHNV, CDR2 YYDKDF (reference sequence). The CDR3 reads CATSNGQTYEQYF.

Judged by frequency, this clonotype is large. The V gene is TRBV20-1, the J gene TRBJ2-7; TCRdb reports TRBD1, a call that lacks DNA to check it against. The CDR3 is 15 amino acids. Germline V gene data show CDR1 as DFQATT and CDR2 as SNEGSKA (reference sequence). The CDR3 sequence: CSASSLSHLAYEQYF.

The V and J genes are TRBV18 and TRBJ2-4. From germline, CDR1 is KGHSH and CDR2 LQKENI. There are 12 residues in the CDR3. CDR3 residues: CASSHDRNIQYF. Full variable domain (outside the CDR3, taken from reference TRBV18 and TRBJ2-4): NAGVMQNPRHLVRRRGQEARLRCSPMKGHSHVYWYRQLPEEGLKFMVYLQKENIIDESGMPKERFSAEFPKEGPSILRIQQVVRGDSAAYFCASSHDRNIQYFGAGTRLSVL.